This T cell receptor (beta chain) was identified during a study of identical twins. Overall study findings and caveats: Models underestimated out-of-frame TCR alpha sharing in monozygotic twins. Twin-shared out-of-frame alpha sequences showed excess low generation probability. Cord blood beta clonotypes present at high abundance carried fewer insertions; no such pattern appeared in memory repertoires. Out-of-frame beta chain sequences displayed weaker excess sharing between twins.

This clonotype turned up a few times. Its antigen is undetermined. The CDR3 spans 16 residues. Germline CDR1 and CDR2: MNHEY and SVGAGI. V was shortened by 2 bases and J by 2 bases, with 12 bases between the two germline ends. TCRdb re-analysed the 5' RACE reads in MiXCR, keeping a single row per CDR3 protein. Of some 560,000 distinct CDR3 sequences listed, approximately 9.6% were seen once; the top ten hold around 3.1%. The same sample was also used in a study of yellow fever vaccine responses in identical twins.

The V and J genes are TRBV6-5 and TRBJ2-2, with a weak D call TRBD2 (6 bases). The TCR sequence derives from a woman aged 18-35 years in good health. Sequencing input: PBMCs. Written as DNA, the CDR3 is TGTGCCAGCAGTTACGGGATAGCGGTTAACACCGGGGAGCTGTTTTTT. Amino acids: CASSYGIAVNTGELFF.